A single sample gave rise to the 18 T cell receptor beta chains below, sequenced in a study of identical twins. TCRdb used MiXCR to reprocess the 5' RACE reads, holding one entry per CDR3 protein. Of hundreds of thousands of distinct CDR3 sequences in the sample, 5.5% to 6.5% are singletons; the top ten hold around 1.9%. Sequenced input: naive T cells sorted from blood. The receptors shown here come from a man younger than 35 in good health.

This clonotype was counted at least ten times. The chain carries TRBV9 and TRBJ2-1; D gene uncertain. Germline V gene data show CDR1 as SGDLS and CDR2 as YYNGEE. The CDR3 has 14 amino acids. Trimming left V 1 base short and J 9 bases short, with 14 bases between. Here the CDR3 DNA reads TGTGCCAGCAGCGTATGGCCCAATTCGGGTGAGCAGTTCTTC. Its protein product is CASSVWPNSGEQFF.

This clonotype has only a few counts. The chain recombines TRBV12-3 or TRBV12-4 with TRBJ1-1; D is perhaps TRBD1 (5 bases). The CDR3 length is 14 residues. Trimming removed 6 bases from V and 2 bases from J, with 13 bases in between. CDR3 nucleotides: TGTGCCAGCAGGGGGGGGGGAACTAACACTGAAGCTTTCTTT. Translated: CASRGGGTNTEAFF.

Many counts were recorded for this clonotype. V usage is TRBV7-8 and J usage is TRBJ2-3, with 11 bases that match TRBD2. Germline assignment: CDR1 SGHVS and CDR2 FQNEAQ. After removal of 3 bases from V and 6 bases from J, the junction contained 8 bases not matched to a gene. The CDR3 spans 16 residues. CDR3 sequence reads: CASSLGLAVGPDTQYF. The CDR3 DNA sequence: TGTGCCAGCAGCTTGGGACTAGCGGTGGGGCCGGATACGCAGTATTTT.

V gene TRBV20-1 combines with J gene TRBJ2-5, with D unresolved. The CDR3 contains 11 residues. V lost 6 bases and J 4 bases, leaving 9 bases between the germline ends. Germline V lookup: CDR1 DFQATT, CDR2 SNEGSKA (reference sequence). The DNA of the CDR3 is TGCAGTGCCGGGTCAGCAGAGACCCAGTACTTC. It specifies CSAGSAETQYF.

The chain joins TRBV5-1 to TRBJ2-2; D is uncertain. Trimming cost V 1 base and J 6 bases, with 10 bases left between them. CDR3 length: 14 amino acids. Germline V gene sequence: CDR1 SGHRS, CDR2 YFSETQ. The CDR3 region has the DNA TGCGCCAGCAGCTTGAATCGACGGCCCGGGGAGCTGTTTTTT. Protein sequence: CASSLNRRPGELFF.

This clonotype came up many times. The V and J genes are TRBV10-3 and TRBJ2-7, with a tentative D call TRBD1 (5 bases). The germline gives CDR1 ENHRY, CDR2 SYGVKD. This CDR3 is 12 amino acids long. V lost 11 bases, J lost 5 bases, and 16 bases lay in between. CDR3 sequence: CAARQGGNEQYF. In DNA form, the CDR3 reads TGTGCCGCCAGGCAGGGCGGCAACGAGCAGTACTTC.

This clonotype was observed at least ten times. The genes are TRBV28 and TRBJ2-3; 10 bases align to TRBD2. The V gene's germline CDR1 is MDHEN and CDR2 SYDVKM. Losses at the gene ends were 8 bases for V and 7 bases for J; bases not matched to a gene: 12. The CDR3 extends over 15 amino acids. DNA of the CDR3: TGTGCCAGCTCTAACCGAGGACTAGCGGATCATACGCAGTATTTT. It codes for CASSNRGLADHTQYF.

The chain links TRBV2 to TRBJ2-2; D might be TRBD1 (6 bases). V was trimmed by 11 bases and J by 5 bases, leaving 12 bases between them. The germline V gene has CDR1 SNHLY and CDR2 FYNNEI. CDR3 length: 12 residues. CDR3 residues: CAGEGGTGELFF. In nucleotides, the CDR3 is TGTGCCGGAGAAGGGGGAACCGGGGAGCTGTTTTTT.

This clonotype appeared a few times. The V and J genes are TRBV7-9 and TRBJ2-7; TRBD1 agrees at 10 bases. From germline, CDR1 is SEHNR and CDR2 FQNEAQ (reference sequence). This CDR3 comprises 16 residues. The trim removed 4 bases at V and 4 bases at J, leaving 10 bases unmatched. As DNA, the CDR3 is TGTGCCAGCAGCTCGACCCTGACAGGGGGCAAGTACGAGCAGTACTTC. Residues: CASSSTLTGGKYEQYF.

Note on this clonotype: With a much larger clone just one base away, this may be a read error. J is TRBJ1-5 and V is TRBV5-5; D remains ambiguous. This CDR3 is 14 amino acids long. Germline loops: CDR1 SGHKS, CDR2 YYEKEE (reference sequence). V was trimmed by 8 bases and J by 2 bases, leaving 14 bases between them. The CDR3 sequence is CASRRLMGNQPQHF. CDR3 DNA sequence: TGTGCCAGTCGGAGGTTAATGGGCAATCAGCCCCAGCATTTT. Full variable domain (missing parts from reference TRBV5-5 and TRBJ1-5): DAGVTQSPTHLIKTRGQQVTLRCSPISGHKSVSWYQQVLGQGPQFIFQYYEKEERGRGNFPDRFSARQFPNYSSELNVNALLLGDSALYLCASRRLMGNQPQHFGDGTRLSIL.

This clonotype was seen ten or more times. This chain's CDR3 is CSARDRQLNEKLFF. The CDR3 DNA follows: TGCAGTGCTAGAGACAGACAGCTTAATGAAAAACTGTTTTTT. The rearrangement links TRBV20-1 to TRBJ1-4; D might be TRBD1 (5 bases). CDR3 length: 14 amino acids. V lost 0 bases and J lost 4, with 9 bases in between. Germline values: CDR1 DFQATT, CDR2 SNEGSKA (reference sequence).

This clonotype was seen repeatedly, ten times or more. V and J are TRBV20-1 and TRBJ1-1; TRBD1 is a possible D gene (5 bases). Germline-derived CDR1 and CDR2 are DFQATT and SNEGSKA (reference sequence). The CDR3 is 12 residues long. V was pared by 0 bases and J by 5 bases, with 7 bases between. The CDR3 here is CSAREQVTEAFF. The CDR3 DNA is TGCAGTGCTAGAGAACAGGTAACTGAAGCTTTCTTT.

This clonotype has at least ten counts. The V gene is TRBV15, the J gene TRBJ2-2; unclear D gene. Trimming pared 6 bases from V and 5 bases from J, leaving 7 bases between. This CDR3 region has 12 residues. Germline lookup yields CDR1 LNHNV and CDR2 YYDKDF (reference sequence). The chain's CDR3 is CATSEGTGELFF. CDR3 coding DNA: TGTGCCACCAGTGAAGGGACCGGGGAGCTGTTTTTT.

In this sample, this clonotype turned up a few times. The rearrangement uses TRBV2 and TRBJ1-1; D unresolved. The CDR3 covers 15 residues. Trimming removed 6 bases at V and 0 bases at J, with 14 bases between. Germline CDR1 is SNHLY and CDR2 is FYNNEI. The CDR3, as DNA: TGTGCCAGCAGGCTGGACGGAACAATGAACACTGAAGCTTTCTTT. Amino acid sequence: CASRLDGTMNTEAFF.

This clonotype was seen repeatedly, ten times or more. The rearrangement joins TRBV7-9 to TRBJ2-1; no firm D call. Trimming took off 9 bases at V and 1 base at J, with 19 bases between the two ends. Germline V gene data show CDR1 as SEHNR and CDR2 as FQNEAQ (reference sequence). The CDR3 contains 16 residues. The CDR3 here is CARNHREPWSYNEQFF. The CDR3 bases are TGTGCCAGGAACCATCGAGAGCCTTGGTCCTACAATGAGCAGTTCTTC.

The chain has TRBV7-2 and TRBJ2-7, with 11 bases matching TRBD2. The CDR3 is made up of 16 amino acids. The junction had 5 bases not matched to a gene; V was cut back by 2 bases and J by 2 bases. CDR1 SGHTA and CDR2 FQGNSA come from the germline V gene. The DNA for the CDR3 is TGTGCCAGCAGCTTAAGGCTAGCGGGAGGAACCTACGAGCAGTACTTC. Protein sequence: CASSLRLAGGTYEQYF.

This clonotype showed up just a few times. Here the CDR3 DNA reads TGCAGTGCTAGAGGGCGGGGCGGGATGAACACTGAAGCTTTCTTT. Its protein product is CSARGRGGMNTEAFF. V gene TRBV20-1 combines with J gene TRBJ1-1, with a weak D call TRBD1 (5 bases). The germline V gene encodes CDR1 DFQATT and CDR2 SNEGSKA (reference sequence). Trimming stripped 1 base from V and 0 bases from J, with 12 bases between. The CDR3 length is 15 residues.

V gene TRBV2 combines with J gene TRBJ2-2; TRBD2 matches 8 bases. The CDR3 consists of 17 residues. The V segment lost 2 bases and the J segment 7 bases; nucleotides outside the gene matches: 12. Germline loops: CDR1 SNHLY, CDR2 FYNNEI. The DNA of the CDR3 is TGTGCCAGCAGTGAAACGGGAGGGCCTTCCATGGGCGGGGAGCTGTTTTTT. Protein product: CASSETGGPSMGGELFF.